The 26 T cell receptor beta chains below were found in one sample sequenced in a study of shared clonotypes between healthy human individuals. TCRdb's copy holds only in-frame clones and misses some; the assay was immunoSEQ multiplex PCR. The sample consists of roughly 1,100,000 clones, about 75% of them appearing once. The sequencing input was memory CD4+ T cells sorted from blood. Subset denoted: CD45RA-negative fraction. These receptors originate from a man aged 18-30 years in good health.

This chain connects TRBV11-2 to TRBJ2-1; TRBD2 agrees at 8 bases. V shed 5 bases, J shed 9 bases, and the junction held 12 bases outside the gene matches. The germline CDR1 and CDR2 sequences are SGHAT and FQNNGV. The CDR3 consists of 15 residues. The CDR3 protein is CASSLQAGAWGEQFF. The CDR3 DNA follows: TGTGCCAGCAGCCTACAAGCGGGGGCCTGGGGTGAGCAGTTCTTC.

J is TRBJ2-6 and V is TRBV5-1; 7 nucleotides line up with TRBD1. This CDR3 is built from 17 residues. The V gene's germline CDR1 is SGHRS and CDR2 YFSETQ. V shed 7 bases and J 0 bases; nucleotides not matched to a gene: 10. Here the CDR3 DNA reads TGCGCCAGCCGCGTCGGACAGGCCTACTCTGGGGCCAACGTCCTGACTTTC. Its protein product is CASRVGQAYSGANVLTF.

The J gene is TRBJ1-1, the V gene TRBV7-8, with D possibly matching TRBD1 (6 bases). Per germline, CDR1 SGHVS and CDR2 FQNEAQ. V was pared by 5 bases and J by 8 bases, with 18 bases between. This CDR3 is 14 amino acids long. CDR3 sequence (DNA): TGTGCCAGCAGCACTTCGACAGGTGTGGGGGAAGCTTTCTTT. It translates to CASSTSTGVGEAFF. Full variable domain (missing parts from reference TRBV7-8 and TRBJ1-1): GAGVSQSPRYKVAKRGQDVALRCDPISGHVSLFWYQQALGQGPEFLTYFQNEAQLDKSGLPSDRFFAERPEGSVSTLKIQRTQQEDSAVYLCASSTSTGVGEAFFGQGTRLTVV.

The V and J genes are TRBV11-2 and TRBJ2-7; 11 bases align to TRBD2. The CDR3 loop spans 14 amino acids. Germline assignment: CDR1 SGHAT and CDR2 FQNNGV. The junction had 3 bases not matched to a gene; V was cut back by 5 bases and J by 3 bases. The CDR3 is CASSPGLAVYEQYF. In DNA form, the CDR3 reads TGTGCCAGCAGCCCGGGACTAGCGGTCTACGAGCAGTACTTC.

The CDR3 region has the DNA TGTGCCAGCAGTCCGGGACAGACTTACTATGGCTACACCTTC. This encodes CASSPGQTYYGYTF. The J gene is TRBJ1-2, the V gene TRBV27; 7 bases line up with TRBD1. The germline V gene encodes CDR1 MNHEY and CDR2 SMNVEV (reference sequence). Trimming took 5 bases from V and 3 from J; bases not matched to a gene: 6. CDR3 length equals 14 residues.

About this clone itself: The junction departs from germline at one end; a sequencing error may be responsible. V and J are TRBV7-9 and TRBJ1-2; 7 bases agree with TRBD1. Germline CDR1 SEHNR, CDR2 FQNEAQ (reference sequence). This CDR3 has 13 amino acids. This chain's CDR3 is CASKLGTVGQALF. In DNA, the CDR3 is TGTGCCAGCAAGCTTGGGACCGTCGGACAGGCACTTTTC.

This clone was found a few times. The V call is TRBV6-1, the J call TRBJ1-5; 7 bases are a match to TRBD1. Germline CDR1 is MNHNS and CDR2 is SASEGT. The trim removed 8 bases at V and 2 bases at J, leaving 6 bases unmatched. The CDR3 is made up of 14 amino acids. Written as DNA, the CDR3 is TGTGCCAGCGAGGACAGGTGGGGCAATCAGCCCCAGCATTTT. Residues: CASEDRWGNQPQHF.

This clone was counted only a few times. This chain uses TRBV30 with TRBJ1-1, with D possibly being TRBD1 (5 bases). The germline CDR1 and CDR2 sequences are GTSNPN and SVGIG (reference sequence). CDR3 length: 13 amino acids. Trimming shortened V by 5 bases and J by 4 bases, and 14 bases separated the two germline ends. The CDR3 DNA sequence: TGTGCCTGGGACAGTTACATGAGCACTGAAGCTTTCTTT. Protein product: CAWDSYMSTEAFF. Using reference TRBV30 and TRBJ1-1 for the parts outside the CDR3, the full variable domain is SQTIHQWPATLVQPVGSPLSLECTVEGTSNPNLYWYRQAAGRGLQLLFYSVGIGQISSEVPQNLSASRPQDRQFILSSKKLLLSDSGFYLCAWDSYMSTEAFFGQGTRLTVV.

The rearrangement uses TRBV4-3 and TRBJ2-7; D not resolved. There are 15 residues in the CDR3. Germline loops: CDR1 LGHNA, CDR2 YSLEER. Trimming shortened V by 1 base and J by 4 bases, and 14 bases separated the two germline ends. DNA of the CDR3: TGCGCCAGCAGCCAAGGCACTCTAACGGCTTACGAGCAGTACTTC. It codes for CASSQGTLTAYEQYF.

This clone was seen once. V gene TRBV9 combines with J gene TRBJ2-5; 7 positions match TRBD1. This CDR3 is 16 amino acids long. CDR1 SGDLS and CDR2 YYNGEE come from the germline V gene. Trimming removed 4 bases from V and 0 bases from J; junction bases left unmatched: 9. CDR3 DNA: TGTGCCAGCAGCTCCGGGGACAGCCGGTACCAAGAGACCCAGTACTTC. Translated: CASSSGDSRYQETQYF.

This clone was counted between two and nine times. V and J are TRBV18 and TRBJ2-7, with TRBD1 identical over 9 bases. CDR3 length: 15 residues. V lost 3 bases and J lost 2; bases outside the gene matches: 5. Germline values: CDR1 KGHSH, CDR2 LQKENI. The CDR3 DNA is TGTGCCAGCTCACCCCGGGACAGGGCGGCCTACGAGCAGTACTTC. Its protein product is CASSPRDRAAYEQYF. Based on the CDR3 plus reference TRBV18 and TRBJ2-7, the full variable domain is NAGVMQNPRHLVRRRGQEARLRCSPMKGHSHVYWYRQLPEEGLKFMVYLQKENIIDESGMPKERFSAEFPKEGPSILRIQQVVRGDSAAYFCASSPRDRAAYEQYFGPGTRLTVT.

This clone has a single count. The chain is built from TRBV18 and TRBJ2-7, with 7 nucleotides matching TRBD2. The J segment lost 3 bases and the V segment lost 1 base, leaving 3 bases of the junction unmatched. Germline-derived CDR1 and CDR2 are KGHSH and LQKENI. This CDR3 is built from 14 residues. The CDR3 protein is CASSPQPGGYEQYF. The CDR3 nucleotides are TGTGCCAGCTCACCACAACCGGGAGGCTACGAGCAGTACTTC. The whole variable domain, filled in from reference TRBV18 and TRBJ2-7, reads NAGVMQNPRHLVRRRGQEARLRCSPMKGHSHVYWYRQLPEEGLKFMVYLQKENIIDESGMPKERFSAEFPKEGPSILRIQQVVRGDSAAYFCASSPQPGGYEQYFGPGTRLTVT.

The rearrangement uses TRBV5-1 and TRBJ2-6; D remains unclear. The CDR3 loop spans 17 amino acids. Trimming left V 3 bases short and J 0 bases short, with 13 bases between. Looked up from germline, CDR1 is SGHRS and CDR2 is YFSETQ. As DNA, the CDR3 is TGCGCCAGCAGCTCGGGCGAACAGTTCTCTGGGGCCAACGTCCTGACTTTC. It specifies CASSSGEQFSGANVLTF.

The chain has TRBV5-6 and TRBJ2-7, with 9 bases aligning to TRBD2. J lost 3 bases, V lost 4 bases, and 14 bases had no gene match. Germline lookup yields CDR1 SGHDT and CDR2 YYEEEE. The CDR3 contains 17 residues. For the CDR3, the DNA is TGTGCCAGCAGCCTGTGGGCCCTCAGCGGGGGGATCTACGAGCAGTACTTC. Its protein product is CASSLWALSGGIYEQYF.

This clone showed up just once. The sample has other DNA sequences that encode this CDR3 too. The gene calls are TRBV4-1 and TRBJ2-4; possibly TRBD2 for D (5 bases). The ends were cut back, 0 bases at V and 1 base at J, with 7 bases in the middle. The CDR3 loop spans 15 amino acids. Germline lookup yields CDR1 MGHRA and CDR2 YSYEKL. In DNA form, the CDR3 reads TGCGCCAGCAGCCAAGATGGCGGGGCCAAAAACATTCAGTACTTC. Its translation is CASSQDGGAKNIQYF.

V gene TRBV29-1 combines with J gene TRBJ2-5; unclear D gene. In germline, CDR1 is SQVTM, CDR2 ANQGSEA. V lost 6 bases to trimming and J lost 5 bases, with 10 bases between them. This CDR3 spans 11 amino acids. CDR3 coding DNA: TGCAGCGTGACCTCCCTGGAGACCCAGTACTTC. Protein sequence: CSVTSLETQYF.

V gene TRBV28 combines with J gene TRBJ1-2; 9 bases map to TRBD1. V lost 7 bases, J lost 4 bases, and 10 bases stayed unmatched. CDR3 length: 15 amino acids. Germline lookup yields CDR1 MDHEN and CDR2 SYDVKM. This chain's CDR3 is CASTRTGGRIYGYTF. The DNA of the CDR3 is TGTGCCAGCACCCGCACAGGGGGCAGAATCTATGGCTACACCTTC.

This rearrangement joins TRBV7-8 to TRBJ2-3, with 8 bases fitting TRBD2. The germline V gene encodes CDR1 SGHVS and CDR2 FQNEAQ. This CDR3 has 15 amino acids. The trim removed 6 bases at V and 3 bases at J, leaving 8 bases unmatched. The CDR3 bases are TGTGCCAGCAGATCCGGGACTAGTATTACAGATACGCAGTATTTT. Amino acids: CASRSGTSITDTQYF. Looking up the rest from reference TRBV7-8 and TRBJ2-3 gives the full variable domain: GAGVSQSPRYKVAKRGQDVALRCDPISGHVSLFWYQQALGQGPEFLTYFQNEAQLDKSGLPSDRFFAERPEGSVSTLKIQRTQQEDSAVYLCASRSGTSITDTQYFGPGTRLTVL.

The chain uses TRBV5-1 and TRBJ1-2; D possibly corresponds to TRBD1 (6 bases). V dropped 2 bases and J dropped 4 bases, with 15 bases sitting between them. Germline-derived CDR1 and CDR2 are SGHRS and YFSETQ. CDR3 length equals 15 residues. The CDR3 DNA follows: TGCGCCAGCAGCTTAACAGGGTTGAAGGGCTATGGCTACACCTTC. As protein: CASSLTGLKGYGYTF. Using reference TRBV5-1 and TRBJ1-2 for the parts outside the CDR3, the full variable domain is KAGVTQTPRYLIKTRGQQVTLSCSPISGHRSVSWYQQTPGQGLQFLFEYFSETQRNKGNFPGRFSGRQFSNSRSEMNVSTLELGDSALYLCASSLTGLKGYGYTFGSGTRLTVV.

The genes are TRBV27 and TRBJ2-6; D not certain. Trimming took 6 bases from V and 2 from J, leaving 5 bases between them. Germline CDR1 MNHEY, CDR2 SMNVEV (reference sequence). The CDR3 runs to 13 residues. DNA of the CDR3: TGTGCCAGCAGCCAGGCTGGGGCCAACGTCCTGACTTTC. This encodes CASSQAGANVLTF.

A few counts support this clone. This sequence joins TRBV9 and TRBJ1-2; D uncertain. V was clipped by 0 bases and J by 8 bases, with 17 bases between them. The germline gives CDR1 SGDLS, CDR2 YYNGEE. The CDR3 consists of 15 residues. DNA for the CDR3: TGTGCCAGCAGCGTAGTTGGTACCGGTGGGCAGGGCTACACCTTC. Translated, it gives CASSVVGTGGQGYTF.

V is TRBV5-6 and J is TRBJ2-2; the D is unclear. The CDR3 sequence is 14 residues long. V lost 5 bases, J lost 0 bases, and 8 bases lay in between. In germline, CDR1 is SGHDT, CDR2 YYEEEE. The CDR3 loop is CASSRVSNTGELFF. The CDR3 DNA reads TGTGCCAGCAGTCGGGTCTCGAACACCGGGGAGCTGTTTTTT.

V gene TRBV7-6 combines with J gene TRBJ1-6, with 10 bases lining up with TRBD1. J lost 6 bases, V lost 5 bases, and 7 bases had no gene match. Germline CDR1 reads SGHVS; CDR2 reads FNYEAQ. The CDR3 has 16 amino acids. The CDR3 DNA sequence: TGTGCCAGCAGCGATAGACAGGGGGCGGGTAATTCACCCCTCCACTTT. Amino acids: CASSDRQGAGNSPLHF.

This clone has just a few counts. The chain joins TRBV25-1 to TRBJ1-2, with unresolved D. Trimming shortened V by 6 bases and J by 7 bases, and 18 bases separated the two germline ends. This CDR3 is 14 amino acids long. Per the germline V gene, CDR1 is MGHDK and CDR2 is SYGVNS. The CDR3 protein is CASSRNGQPGGYTF. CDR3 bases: TGTGCCAGCAGCCGAAACGGGCAGCCAGGTGGCTACACCTTC.

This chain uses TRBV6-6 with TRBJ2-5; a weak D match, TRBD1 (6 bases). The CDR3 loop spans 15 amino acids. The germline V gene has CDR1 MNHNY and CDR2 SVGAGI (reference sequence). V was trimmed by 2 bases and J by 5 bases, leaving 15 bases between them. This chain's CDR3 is CASSYQGVGQETQYF. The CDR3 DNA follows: TGTGCCAGCAGTTACCAGGGCGTAGGACAGGAGACCCAGTACTTC.

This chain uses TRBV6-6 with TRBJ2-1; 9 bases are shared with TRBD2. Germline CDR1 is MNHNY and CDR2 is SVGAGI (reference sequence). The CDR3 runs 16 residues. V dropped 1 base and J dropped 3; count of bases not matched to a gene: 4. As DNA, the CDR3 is TGTGCCAGCAGTTACTGGACTAGCGACGACTACAATGAGCAGTTCTTC. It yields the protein CASSYWTSDDYNEQFF.